The rows below give T cell receptor beta chains drawn from one sample of a study of blood T cell repertoires in COVID-19. Clones were sequenced by immunoSEQ multiplex PCR, and TCRdb holds only the in-frame ones, with some missing. The sample consists of roughly 71,000 clones, around 90% of them appearing once. The sequenced sample was peripheral blood. These receptors were taken from a middle-aged man with acute or convalescent COVID-19. Both conserved end residues are part of each CDR3. Each record gives: V gene, D gene, J gene, clone size, CDR3 protein, CDR3 DNA. The D gene is left open where the match is weak. Size tells how often a clone was seen (once, few, many) or the class of an expanded clone, and some rows leave it out.

V gene: TRBV28; D gene: -; J gene: TRBJ2-1; clone size: -; CDR3 protein: CASSFRGVLNEQFF; CDR3 DNA: TGTGCCAGCAGTTTCAGGGGCGTCCTCAATGAGCAGTTCTTC
V gene: TRBV7-6; D gene: TRBD1; J gene: TRBJ2-5; clone size: -; CDR3 protein: CASSTRTGGGETQYF; CDR3 DNA: TGTGCCAGCAGCACCAGGACAGGGGGCGGAGAGACCCAGTACTTC
V gene: TRBV5-1; D gene: TRBD2; J gene: TRBJ2-1; clone size: -; CDR3 protein: CASSSLAGGQNEQFF; CDR3 DNA: TGCGCCAGCAGCTCTTTAGCGGGGGGGCAAAATGAGCAGTTCTTC
V gene: TRBV12-3/TRBV12-4; D gene: TRBD1; J gene: TRBJ1-1; clone size: -; CDR3 protein: CASNKQGAEGAFF; CDR3 DNA: TGTGCCAGCAACAAACAGGGGGCTGAGGGAGCTTTCTTT
V gene: TRBV29-1; D gene: -; J gene: TRBJ1-1; clone size: -; CDR3 protein: CSVKGGANTEAFF; CDR3 DNA: TGCAGCGTCAAGGGCGGGGCGAACACTGAAGCTTTCTTT
V gene: TRBV19; D gene: TRBD1; J gene: TRBJ1-1; clone size: -; CDR3 protein: CASSIGGQTNTEAFF; CDR3 DNA: TGTGCCAGTAGTATAGGGGGACAGACGAACACTGAAGCTTTCTTT
V gene: TRBV7-6; D gene: -; J gene: TRBJ1-1; clone size: -; CDR3 protein: CASSLAGQMNTEAFF; CDR3 DNA: TGTGCCAGCAGCTTAGCCGGACAGATGAACACTGAAGCTTTCTTT
V gene: TRBV24-1; D gene: -; J gene: TRBJ2-5; clone size: once; CDR3 protein: CATSANRDSQETQYF; CDR3 DNA: TGTGCCACCAGTGCTAACCGGGACTCCCAAGAGACCCAGTACTTC
V gene: TRBV5-1; D gene: -; J gene: TRBJ2-7; clone size: few; CDR3 protein: CASSFDNSYEQYF; CDR3 DNA: TGCGCCAGCAGCTTTGACAACTCCTACGAGCAGTACTTC
V gene: TRBV5-6; D gene: TRBD1; J gene: TRBJ2-4; clone size: -; CDR3 protein: CASSARDRGNIQYF; CDR3 DNA: TGTGCCAGCAGCGCCCGGGACAGGGGAAACATTCAGTACTTC
V gene: TRBV27; D gene: TRBD1; J gene: TRBJ2-7; clone size: -; CDR3 protein: CASSPGTGLSSYEQYF; CDR3 DNA: TGTGCCAGCAGTCCCGGGACAGGTCTCTCCTCCTACGAGCAGTACTTC
V gene: TRBV6-6; D gene: TRBD1; J gene: TRBJ1-4; clone size: once; CDR3 protein: CASSRAGTGGVGEKLFF; CDR3 DNA: TGTGCCAGCAGTCGTGCCGGGACAGGGGGCGTAGGTGAAAAACTGTTTTTT
V gene: TRBV5-1; D gene: -; J gene: TRBJ2-2; clone size: -; CDR3 protein: CASSLALDAGELFF; CDR3 DNA: TGCGCCAGCAGCTTGGCCTTAGATGCCGGGGAGCTGTTTTTT
V gene: TRBV5-1; D gene: -; J gene: TRBJ1-1; clone size: -; CDR3 protein: CASSWGQNTEAFF; CDR3 DNA: TGCGCCAGCAGCTGGGGACAGAACACTGAAGCTTTCTTT